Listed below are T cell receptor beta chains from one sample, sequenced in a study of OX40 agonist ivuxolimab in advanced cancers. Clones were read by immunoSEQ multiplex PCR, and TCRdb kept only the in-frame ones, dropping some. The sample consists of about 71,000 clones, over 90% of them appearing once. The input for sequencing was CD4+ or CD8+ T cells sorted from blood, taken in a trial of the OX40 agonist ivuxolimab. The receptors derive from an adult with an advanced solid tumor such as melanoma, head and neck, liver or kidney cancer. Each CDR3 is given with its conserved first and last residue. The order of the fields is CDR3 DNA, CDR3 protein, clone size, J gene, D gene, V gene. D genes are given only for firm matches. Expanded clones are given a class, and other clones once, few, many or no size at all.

TGTGCCAGCAGCTTGGCCTGGACTAGCGGTAGGGGCCCCCAAGAGACCCAGTACTTC,CASSLAWTSGRGPQETQYF,.,TRBJ2-5,TRBD2,TRBV11-2
TGTGCCAGCAGTCCCCAGGGTTCCTACGAGCAGTACTTC,CASSPQGSYEQYF,.,TRBJ2-7,.,TRBV27
TGTGCCAGCAGTGACCGGCAGGGAGGGACTGAAGCTTTCTTT,CASSDRQGGTEAFF,.,TRBJ1-1,.,TRBV2
TGTGCCAGCAGCGGAGGGGATGTTGGGTCGGTAAACATTCAGTACTTC,CASSGGDVGSVNIQYF,.,TRBJ2-4,.,TRBV5-6
TGTGCCATCACCGACAGGGCTTTGACTGAAGCTTTCTTT,CAITDRALTEAFF,.,TRBJ1-1,TRBD1,TRBV10-3
TGTGCCAGTAGTTATAGTCGGGGATCCGAAGCTTTCTTT,CASSYSRGSEAFF,few,TRBJ1-1,.,TRBV19
TGTGCCAGCAGCTTAGGGCCGGGACGGGGGGCGGAAGAGCCCCAGCATTTT,CASSLGPGRGAEEPQHF,.,TRBJ1-5,.,TRBV7-6
TGTGCCAGCAGTTTCCAACCGGAACAGGGCTCCTACGAGCAGTACTTC,CASSFQPEQGSYEQYF,.,TRBJ2-7,.,TRBV28
TGTGCCAGCACAAACTTCCAAGGGGCAGTTCATGGCTACACCTTC,CASTNFQGAVHGYTF,.,TRBJ1-2,.,TRBV6-5
TGCGCCAGCCGAGGGGGCGTCTCTCCCTACGAGCAGTACTTC,CASRGGVSPYEQYF,.,TRBJ2-7,TRBD1,TRBV5-1
TGTGCCAGCAGCTTAGCGCAGGGATTGGCCTACGAGCAGTACTTC,CASSLAQGLAYEQYF,.,TRBJ2-7,.,TRBV7-8
TGTGCCAGCAGCCGGGACACCCTCTATGGCTACACCTTC,CASSRDTLYGYTF,once,TRBJ1-2,.,TRBV6-5
TGTGCCAGCAGCTTTGGGGGGGGCGGCGATGAGCAGTTCTTC,CASSFGGGGDEQFF,.,TRBJ2-1,.,TRBV7-6
TGTGCTAGTGGTTTGGCCCCCAGTACCGTTAACTATGGCTACACCTTC,CASGLAPSTVNYGYTF,.,TRBJ1-2,.,TRBV12-5
TGTGCCAGCAGTTACCCCGGGGCCCGGGAGACCCAGTACTTC,CASSYPGARETQYF,.,TRBJ2-5,.,TRBV6-5
TGCAGCGCGAGCCGGGACAGCTCCTACGAGCAGTACTTC,CSASRDSSYEQYF,once,TRBJ2-7,TRBD1,TRBV29-1
TGTGCCTGGAGTGCTCTAAGGGCGTCCTCCTACGAGCAGTACTTC,CAWSALRASSYEQYF,.,TRBJ2-7,.,TRBV30
TGCGCCAGCAGCCAAGAAAGGCTAGCGGGGGGCGCCGGCGAGACCCAGTACTTC,CASSQERLAGGAGETQYF,.,TRBJ2-5,TRBD2,TRBV4-3
TGCAGCGTTGAGGCCGGCTACGAGCAGTACTTC,CSVEAGYEQYF,.,TRBJ2-7,.,TRBV29-1
TGCGCCAGCAGCCCATCCGGGACAGGGGAATCCTACGAGCAGTACTTC,CASSPSGTGESYEQYF,few,TRBJ2-7,TRBD1,TRBV4-3
TGCGCCAGCAGCCACCGAGGGACTTCAAACAATGAGCAGTTCTTC,CASSHRGTSNNEQFF,.,TRBJ2-1,.,TRBV4-3
TGTGCCAGCTCACCGTTCGCAGGGCTCAATGGCAATCAGCCCCAGCATTTT,CASSPFAGLNGNQPQHF,.,TRBJ1-5,.,TRBV18
TGTGCCAGCAGTTTATCTTGGGGAGGGGGCGATTATGGCTACACCTTC,CASSLSWGGGDYGYTF,once,TRBJ1-2,TRBD1,TRBV27
TGCGCCAGCAGCCTGGCCGGTTGGGGGCGGGAGGGCCCTCCAGATACGCAGTATTTT,CASSLAGWGREGPPDTQYF,.,TRBJ2-3,TRBD2,TRBV4-1
TGTGCCAGCAGCCCCAACCTCTGGCGGGAGAACCCCGATGAGCAGTTCTTC,CASSPNLWRENPDEQFF,once,TRBJ2-1,TRBD2,TRBV11-1
TGCGCCAGCAGCCAAATCCGGGACTCCGGCTGGTACGAGCAGTACTTC,CASSQIRDSGWYEQYF,.,TRBJ2-7,.,TRBV4-3
TGCGCCAGCAGCCAAGATCGGACGAACACCGGGGAGCTGTTTTTT,CASSQDRTNTGELFF,.,TRBJ2-2,.,TRBV4-3
TGTGCCAGCAGCTTAGTCCCAGGGGCCCATTCGAACACTGAAGCTTTCTTT,CASSLVPGAHSNTEAFF,.,TRBJ1-1,.,TRBV7-9
TGTGCCAGCTCACCGGGGGGGGCAGGCAGCGACGGCTACACCTTC,CASSPGGAGSDGYTF,once,TRBJ1-2,.,TRBV18
TGTGCCAGCAGCGAAGACGTCAGGGCAGGCGGGGAGCTGTTTTTT,CASSEDVRAGGELFF,.,TRBJ2-2,.,TRBV9
TGTGCCAGCAGTGCGGGACAGGGGGGCGAGCAGTACTTC,CASSAGQGGEQYF,.,TRBJ2-7,TRBD1,TRBV2
TGTGCCAGCAGCTTTGGGGGCGGGAACACTGAAGCTTTCTTT,CASSFGGGNTEAFF,.,TRBJ1-1,.,TRBV7-9
TGCGCCAGCAGCCGCCGGACTAGCGGGAGAAGCGAGCAGTACTTC,CASSRRTSGRSEQYF,.,TRBJ2-7,TRBD2,TRBV4-3
TGTGCCAGCAGTTATACCTCAAATCAGCCCCAGCATTTT,CASSYTSNQPQHF,once,TRBJ1-5,.,TRBV5-8
TGTGCCAGCAGCAGCCGATCTGGACTAGCGGGGGAGCAAGAGACCCAGTACTTC,CASSSRSGLAGEQETQYF,once,TRBJ2-5,TRBD2,TRBV7-9
TGTGCTAGTGGTTTGGTACTGGAGCAGGCCTCCTACGAGCAGTACTTC,CASGLVLEQASYEQYF,.,TRBJ2-7,.,TRBV12-5
TGTGCCAGCAGCTTATCGTTGGACAGGGACACCGGGGAGCTGTTTTTT,CASSLSLDRDTGELFF,.,TRBJ2-2,TRBD1,TRBV7-3